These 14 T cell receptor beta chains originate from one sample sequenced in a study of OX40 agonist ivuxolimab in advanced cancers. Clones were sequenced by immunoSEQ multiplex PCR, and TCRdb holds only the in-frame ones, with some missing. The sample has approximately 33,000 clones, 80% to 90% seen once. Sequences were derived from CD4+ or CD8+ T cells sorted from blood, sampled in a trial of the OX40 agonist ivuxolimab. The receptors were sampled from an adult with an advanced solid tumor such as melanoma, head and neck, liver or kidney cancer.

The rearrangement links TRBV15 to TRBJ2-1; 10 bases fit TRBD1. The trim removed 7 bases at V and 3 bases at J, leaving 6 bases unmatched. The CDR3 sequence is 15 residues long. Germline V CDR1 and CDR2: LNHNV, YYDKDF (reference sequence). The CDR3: CATKRGTGDYNEQFF. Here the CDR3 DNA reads TGTGCCACCAAAAGGGGGACAGGGGACTACAATGAGCAGTTCTTC.

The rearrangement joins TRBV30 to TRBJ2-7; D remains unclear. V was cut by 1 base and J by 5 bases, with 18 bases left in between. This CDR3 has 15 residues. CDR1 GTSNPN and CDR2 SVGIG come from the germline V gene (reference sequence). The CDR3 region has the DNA TGTGCCTGGAGTGAGTTCGTCCAAGGGATCGACGAGCAGTACTTC. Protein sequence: CAWSEFVQGIDEQYF.

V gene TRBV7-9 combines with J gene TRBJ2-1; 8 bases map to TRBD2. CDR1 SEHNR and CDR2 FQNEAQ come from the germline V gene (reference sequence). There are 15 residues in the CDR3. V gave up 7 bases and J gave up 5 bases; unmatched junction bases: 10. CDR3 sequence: CASIHPGTSDNEQFF. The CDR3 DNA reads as TGTGCCAGCATCCACCCCGGGACTAGTGACAATGAGCAGTTCTTC.

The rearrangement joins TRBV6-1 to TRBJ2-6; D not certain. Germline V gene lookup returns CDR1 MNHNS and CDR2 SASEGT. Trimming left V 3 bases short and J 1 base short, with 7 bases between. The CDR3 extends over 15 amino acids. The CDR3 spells CASSEDLSGANVLTF. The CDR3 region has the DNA TGTGCCAGCAGTGAGGACCTTTCTGGGGCCAACGTCCTGACTTTC.

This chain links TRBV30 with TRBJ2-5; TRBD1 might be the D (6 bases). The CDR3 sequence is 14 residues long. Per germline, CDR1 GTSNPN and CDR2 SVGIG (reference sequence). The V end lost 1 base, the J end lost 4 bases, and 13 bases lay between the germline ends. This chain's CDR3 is CAWSDTGSAETQYF. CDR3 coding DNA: TGTGCCTGGAGTGACACAGGGTCGGCAGAGACCCAGTACTTC.

The CDR3 DNA reads TGTGCCAGCAGTCACGCGGGACAAGCCTACGAGCAGTACTTC. Translating it yields CASSHAGQAYEQYF. The chain employs TRBV5-4 and TRBJ2-7; the D gene could be TRBD1 or TRBD2 (6 bases each). The germline gives CDR1 SGHNT, CDR2 YYREEE (reference sequence). The CDR3 extends over 14 amino acids. V was pared by 5 bases and J by 2 bases, with 14 bases between.

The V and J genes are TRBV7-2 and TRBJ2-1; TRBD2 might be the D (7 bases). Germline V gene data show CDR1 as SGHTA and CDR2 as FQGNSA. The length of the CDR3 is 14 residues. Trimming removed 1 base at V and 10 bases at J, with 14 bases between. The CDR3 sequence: CASSLEQGGMEQFF. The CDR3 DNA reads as TGTGCCAGCAGCTTAGAACAGGGAGGGATGGAGCAGTTCTTC.

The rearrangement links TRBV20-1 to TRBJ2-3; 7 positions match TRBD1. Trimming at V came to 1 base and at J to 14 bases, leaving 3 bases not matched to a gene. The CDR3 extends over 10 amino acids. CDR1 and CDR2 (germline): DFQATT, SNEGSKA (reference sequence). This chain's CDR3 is CSARGRDRYF. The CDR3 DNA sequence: TGCAGTGCTAGAGGTCGGGACAGGTATTTT.

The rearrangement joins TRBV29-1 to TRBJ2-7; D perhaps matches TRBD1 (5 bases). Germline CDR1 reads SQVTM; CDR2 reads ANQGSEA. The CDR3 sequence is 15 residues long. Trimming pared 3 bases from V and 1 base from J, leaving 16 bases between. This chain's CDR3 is CSVEADSDLSYEQYF. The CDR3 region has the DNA TGCAGCGTTGAGGCCGACAGTGACCTATCCTACGAGCAGTACTTC.

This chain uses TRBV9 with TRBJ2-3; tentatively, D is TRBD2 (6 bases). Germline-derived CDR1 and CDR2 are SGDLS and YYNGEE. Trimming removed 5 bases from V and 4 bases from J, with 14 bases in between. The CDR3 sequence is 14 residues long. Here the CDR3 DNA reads TGTGCCAGCAGTGGGAGGCCCGGGCCAGATACGCAGTATTTT. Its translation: CASSGRPGPDTQYF.

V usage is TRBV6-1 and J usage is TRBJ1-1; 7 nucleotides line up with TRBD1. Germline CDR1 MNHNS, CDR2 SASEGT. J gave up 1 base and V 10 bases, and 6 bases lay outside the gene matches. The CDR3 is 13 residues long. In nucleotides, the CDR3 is TGTGCCACGTCAGGGGGGGGGAACACTGAAGCTTTCTTT. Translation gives CATSGGGNTEAFF.

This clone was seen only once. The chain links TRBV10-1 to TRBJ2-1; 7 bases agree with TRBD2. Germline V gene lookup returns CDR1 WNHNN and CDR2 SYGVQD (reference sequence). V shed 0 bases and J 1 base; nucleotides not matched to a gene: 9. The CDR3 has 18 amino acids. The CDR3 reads CASSESGPTSASYNEQFF. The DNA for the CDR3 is TGCGCCAGCAGTGAGTCGGGACCAACTAGCGCTTCCTACAATGAGCAGTTCTTC.

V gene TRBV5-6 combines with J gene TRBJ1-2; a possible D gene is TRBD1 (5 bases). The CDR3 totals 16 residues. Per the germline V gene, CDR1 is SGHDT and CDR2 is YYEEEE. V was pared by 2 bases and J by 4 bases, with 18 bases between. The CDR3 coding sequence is TGTGCCAGCAGCTTAGGACTGCCCCTGGGGGTCTATGGCTACACCTTC. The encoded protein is CASSLGLPLGVYGYTF.

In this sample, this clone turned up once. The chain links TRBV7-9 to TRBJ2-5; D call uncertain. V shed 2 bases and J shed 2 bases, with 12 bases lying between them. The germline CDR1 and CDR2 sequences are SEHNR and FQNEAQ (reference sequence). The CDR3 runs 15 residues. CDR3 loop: CASSLSFAGQETQYF. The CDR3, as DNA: TGTGCCAGCAGCTTATCTTTTGCAGGACAAGAGACCCAGTACTTC.